This T cell receptor beta chain is from a study of CD8 T cells in Susac syndrome. After extraction with the RNeasy kit, roughly 0.5 to 1 ug of the RNA was reverse transcribed using random hexamers. Each CDR3 protein gets one entry after TCRdb re-called the immunoSEQ multiplex PCR reads with MiXCR. The data show more than 75,000 distinct CDR3 sequences, approximately 92% seen once. This clonotype was detected only once. V shed 2 bases and J shed 3 bases, with 10 bases lying between them. There are 14 residues in the CDR3. Per the germline V gene, CDR1 is SGHTA and CDR2 is FQGNSA. What was sequenced was CD8+ T cells from PBMCs. The chain employs TRBV7-2 and TRBJ1-1; TRBD1 is a possible D gene (5 bases). This clonotype was obtained from a human donor in good health. The CDR3 DNA reads as TGTGCCAGCAGCTTACGAGGGGTGGACACTGAAGCTTTCTTT. It encodes CASSLRGVDTEAFF. Looking up the rest from reference TRBV7-2 and TRBJ1-1 gives the full variable domain: GAGVSQSPSNKVTEKGKDVELRCDPISGHTALYWYRQSLGQGLEFLIYFQGNSAPDKSGLPSDRFSAERTGGSVSTLTIQRTQQEDSAVYLCASSLRGVDTEAFFGQGTRLTVV.